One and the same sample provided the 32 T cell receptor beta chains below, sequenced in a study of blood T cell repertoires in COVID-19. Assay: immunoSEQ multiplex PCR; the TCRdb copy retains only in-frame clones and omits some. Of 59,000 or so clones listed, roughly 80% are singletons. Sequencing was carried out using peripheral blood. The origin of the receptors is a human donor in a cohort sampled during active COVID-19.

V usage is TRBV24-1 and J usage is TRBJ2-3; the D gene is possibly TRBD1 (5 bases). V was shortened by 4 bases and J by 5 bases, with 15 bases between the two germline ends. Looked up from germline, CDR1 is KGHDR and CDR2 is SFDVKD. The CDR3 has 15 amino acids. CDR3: CATSDPTPGKDTQYF. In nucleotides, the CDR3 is TGTGCCACCAGTGACCCAACCCCAGGGAAAGATACGCAGTATTTT.

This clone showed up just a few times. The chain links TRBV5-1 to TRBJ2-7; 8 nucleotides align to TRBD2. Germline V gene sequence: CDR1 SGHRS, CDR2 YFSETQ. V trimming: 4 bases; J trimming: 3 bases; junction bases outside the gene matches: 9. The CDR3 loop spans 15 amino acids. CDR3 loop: CASSREGRGDYEQYF. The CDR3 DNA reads TGCGCCAGCAGCCGGGAGGGTCGGGGAGACTACGAGCAGTACTTC. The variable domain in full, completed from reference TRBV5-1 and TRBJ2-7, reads KAGVTQTPRYLIKTRGQQVTLSCSPISGHRSVSWYQQTPGQGLQFLFEYFSETQRNKGNFPGRFSGRQFSNSRSEMNVSTLELGDSALYLCASSREGRGDYEQYFGPGTRLTVT.

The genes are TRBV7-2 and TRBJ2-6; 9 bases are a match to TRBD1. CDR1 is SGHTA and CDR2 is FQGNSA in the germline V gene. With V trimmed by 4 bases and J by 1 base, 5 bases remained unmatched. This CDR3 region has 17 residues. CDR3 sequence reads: CASSSGTGISGANVLTF. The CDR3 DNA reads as TGTGCCAGCAGCTCCGGGACAGGGATTTCTGGGGCCAACGTCCTGACTTTC.

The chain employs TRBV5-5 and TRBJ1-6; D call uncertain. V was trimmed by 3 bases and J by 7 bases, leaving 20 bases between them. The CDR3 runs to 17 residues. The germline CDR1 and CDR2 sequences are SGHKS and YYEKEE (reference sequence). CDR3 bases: TGTGCCAGCAGCTCCCCCACGGTAGGAGTGGAGAATTCACCCCTCCACTTT. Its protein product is CASSSPTVGVENSPLHF.

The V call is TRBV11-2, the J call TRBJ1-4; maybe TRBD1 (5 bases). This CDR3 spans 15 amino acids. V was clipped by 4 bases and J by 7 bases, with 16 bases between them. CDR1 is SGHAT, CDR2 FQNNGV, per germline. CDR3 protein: CASSWSGGSGEKLFF. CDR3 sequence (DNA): TGTGCCAGCAGCTGGTCCGGGGGATCAGGTGAAAAACTGTTTTTT.

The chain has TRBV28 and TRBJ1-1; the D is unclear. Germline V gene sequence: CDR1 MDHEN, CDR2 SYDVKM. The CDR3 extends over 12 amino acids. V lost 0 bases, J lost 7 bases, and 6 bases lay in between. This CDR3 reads CASSLWPGEAFF. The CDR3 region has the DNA TGTGCCAGCAGTTTATGGCCGGGTGAAGCTTTCTTT.

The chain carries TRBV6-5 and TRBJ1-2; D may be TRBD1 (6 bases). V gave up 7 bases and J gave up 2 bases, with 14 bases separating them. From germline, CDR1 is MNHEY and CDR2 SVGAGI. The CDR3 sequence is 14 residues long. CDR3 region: CASTKQGINYGYTF. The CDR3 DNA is TGTGCCAGCACCAAACAGGGAATCAACTATGGCTACACCTTC.

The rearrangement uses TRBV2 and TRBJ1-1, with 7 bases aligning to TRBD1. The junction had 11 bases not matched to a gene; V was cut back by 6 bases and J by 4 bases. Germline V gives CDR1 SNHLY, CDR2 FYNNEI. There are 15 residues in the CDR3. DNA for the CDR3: TGTGCCAGCAGCCTGACTACAGGGGTGGGCACTGAAGCTTTCTTT. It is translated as CASSLTTGVGTEAFF. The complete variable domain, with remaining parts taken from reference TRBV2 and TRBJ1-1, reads EPEVTQTPSHQVTQMGQEVILRCVPISNHLYFYWYRQILGQKVEFLVSFYNNEISEKSEIFDDQFSVERPDGSNFTLKIRSTKLEDSAMYFCASSLTTGVGTEAFFGQGTRLTVV.

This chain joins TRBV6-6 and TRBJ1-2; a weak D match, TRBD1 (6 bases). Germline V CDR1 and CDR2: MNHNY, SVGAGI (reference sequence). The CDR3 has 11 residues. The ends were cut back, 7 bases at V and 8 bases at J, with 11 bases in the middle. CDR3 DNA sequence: TGTGCCAGCATCGGACAGACGGGCTACACCTTC. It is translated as CASIGQTGYTF.

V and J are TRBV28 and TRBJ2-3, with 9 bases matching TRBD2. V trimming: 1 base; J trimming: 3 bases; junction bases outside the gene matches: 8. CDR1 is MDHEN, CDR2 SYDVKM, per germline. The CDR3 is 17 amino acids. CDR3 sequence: CASSLLSSGDRTDTQYF. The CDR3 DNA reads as TGTGCCAGCAGTTTATTGTCTAGCGGGGATAGGACAGATACGCAGTATTTT.

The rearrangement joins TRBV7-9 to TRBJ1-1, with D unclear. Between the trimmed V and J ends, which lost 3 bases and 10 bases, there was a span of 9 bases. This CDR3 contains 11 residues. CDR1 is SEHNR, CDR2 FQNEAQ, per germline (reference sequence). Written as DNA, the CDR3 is TGTGCCAGCAGCTTGCTTTCGGGAGCTTTCTTT. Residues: CASSLLSGAFF.

The CDR3 here is CASSLVGTSGTKFF. The CDR3 bases are TGTGCCAGCAGCTTGGTAGGGACTAGCGGAACCAAGTTCTTC. The V gene is TRBV5-4, the J gene TRBJ2-1, with TRBD2 matching over 11 bases. Germline CDR1 reads SGHNT; CDR2 reads YYREEE (reference sequence). The CDR3 extends over 14 amino acids. Unmatched junction bases numbered 7, after V lost 0 bases and J lost 14 bases.

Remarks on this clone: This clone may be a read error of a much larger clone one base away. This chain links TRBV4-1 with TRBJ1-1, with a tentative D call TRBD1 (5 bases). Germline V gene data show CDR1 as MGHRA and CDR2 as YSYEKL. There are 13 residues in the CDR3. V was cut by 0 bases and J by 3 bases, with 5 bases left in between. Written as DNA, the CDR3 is TGCGCCAGCAGCCAAGACAGGGACACTGAAGCTTTCTTT. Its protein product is CASSQDRDTEAFF.

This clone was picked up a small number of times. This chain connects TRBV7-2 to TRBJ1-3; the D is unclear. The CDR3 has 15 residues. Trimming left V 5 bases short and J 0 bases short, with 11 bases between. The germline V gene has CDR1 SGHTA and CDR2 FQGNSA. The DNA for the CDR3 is TGTGCCAGCAGCGCCCCGGGAAGCTCTGGAAACACCATATATTTT. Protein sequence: CASSAPGSSGNTIYF. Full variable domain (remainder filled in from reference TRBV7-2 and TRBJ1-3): GAGVSQSPSNKVTEKGKDVELRCDPISGHTALYWYRQSLGQGLEFLIYFQGNSAPDKSGLPSDRFSAERTGGSVSTLTIQRTQQEDSAVYLCASSAPGSSGNTIYFGEGSWLTVV.

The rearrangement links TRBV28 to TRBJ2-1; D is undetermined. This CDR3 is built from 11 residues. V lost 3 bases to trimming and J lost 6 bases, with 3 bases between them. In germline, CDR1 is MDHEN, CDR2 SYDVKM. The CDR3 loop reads CASSFSNEQFF. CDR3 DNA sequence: TGTGCCAGCAGTTTTAGCAATGAGCAGTTCTTC.

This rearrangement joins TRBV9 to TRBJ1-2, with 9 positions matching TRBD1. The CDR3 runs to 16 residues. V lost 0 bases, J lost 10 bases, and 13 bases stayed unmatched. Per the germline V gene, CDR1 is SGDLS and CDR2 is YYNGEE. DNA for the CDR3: TGTGCCAGCAGCGTAGGTTTGCGGGACAGGGTGAATTACTACACCTTC. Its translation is CASSVGLRDRVNYYTF. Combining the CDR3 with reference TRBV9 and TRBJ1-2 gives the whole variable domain DSGVTQTPKHLITATGQRVTLRCSPRSGDLSVYWYQQSLDQGLQFLIQYYNGEERAKGNILERFSAQQFPDLHSELNLSSLELGDSALYFCASSVGLRDRVNYYTFGSGTRLTVV.

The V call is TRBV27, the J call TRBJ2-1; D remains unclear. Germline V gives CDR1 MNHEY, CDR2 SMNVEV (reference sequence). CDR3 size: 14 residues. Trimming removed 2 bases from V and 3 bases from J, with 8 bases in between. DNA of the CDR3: TGTGCCAGCAGTTTAGGCCACCTCTACAATGAGCAGTTCTTC. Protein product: CASSLGHLYNEQFF.

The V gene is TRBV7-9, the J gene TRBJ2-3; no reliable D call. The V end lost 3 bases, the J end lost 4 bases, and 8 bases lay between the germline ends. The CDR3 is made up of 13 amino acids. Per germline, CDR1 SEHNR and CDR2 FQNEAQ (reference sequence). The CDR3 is CASSFGSSDTQYF. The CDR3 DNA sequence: TGTGCCAGCAGCTTCGGGTCTTCAGATACGCAGTATTTT.

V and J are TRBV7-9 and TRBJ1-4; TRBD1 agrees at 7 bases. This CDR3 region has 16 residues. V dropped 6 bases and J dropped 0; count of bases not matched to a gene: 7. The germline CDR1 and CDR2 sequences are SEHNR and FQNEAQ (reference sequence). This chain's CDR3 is CASSTGTVATNEKLFF. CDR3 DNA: TGTGCCAGCAGTACCGGGACAGTTGCAACTAATGAAAAACTGTTTTTT. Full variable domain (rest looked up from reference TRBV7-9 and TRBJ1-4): DTGVSQNPRHKITKRGQNVTFRCDPISEHNRLYWYRQTLGQGPEFLTYFQNEAQLEKSRLLSDRFSAERPKGSFSTLEIQRTEQGDSAMYLCASSTGTVATNEKLFFGSGTQLSVL.

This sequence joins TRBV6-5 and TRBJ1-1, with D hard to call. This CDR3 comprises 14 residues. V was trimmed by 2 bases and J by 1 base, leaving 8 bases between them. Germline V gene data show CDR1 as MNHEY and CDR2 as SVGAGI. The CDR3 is CASSYRYENTEAFF. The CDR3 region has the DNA TGTGCCAGCAGTTACCGGTACGAGAACACTGAAGCTTTCTTT.

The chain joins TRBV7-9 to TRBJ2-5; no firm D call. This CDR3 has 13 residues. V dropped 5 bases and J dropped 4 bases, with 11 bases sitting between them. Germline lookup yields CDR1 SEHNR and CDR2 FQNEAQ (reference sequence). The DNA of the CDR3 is TGTGCCAGCAGCCCCCTGTTTCCAGAGACCCAGTACTTC. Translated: CASSPLFPETQYF.

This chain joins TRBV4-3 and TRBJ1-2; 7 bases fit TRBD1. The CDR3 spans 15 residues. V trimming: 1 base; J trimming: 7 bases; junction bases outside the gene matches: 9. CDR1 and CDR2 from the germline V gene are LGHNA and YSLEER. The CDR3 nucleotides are TGCGCCAGCAGCCAAGGGAGGGGGCGCCGTGGTGGCTACACCTTC. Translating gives CASSQGRGRRGGYTF.

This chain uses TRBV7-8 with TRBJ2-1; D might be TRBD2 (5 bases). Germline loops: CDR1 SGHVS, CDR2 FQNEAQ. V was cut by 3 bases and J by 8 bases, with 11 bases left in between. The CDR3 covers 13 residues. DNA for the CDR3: TGTGCCAGCAGCTTTGATTTCGGGGATGAGCAGTTCTTC. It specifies CASSFDFGDEQFF.

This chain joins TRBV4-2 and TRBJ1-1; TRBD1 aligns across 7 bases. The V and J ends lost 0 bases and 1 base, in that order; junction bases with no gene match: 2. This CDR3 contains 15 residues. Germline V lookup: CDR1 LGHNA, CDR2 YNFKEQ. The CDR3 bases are TGTGCCAGCAGCCAAGAACCAGGGGGGAACACTGAAGCTTTCTTT. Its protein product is CASSQEPGGNTEAFF.

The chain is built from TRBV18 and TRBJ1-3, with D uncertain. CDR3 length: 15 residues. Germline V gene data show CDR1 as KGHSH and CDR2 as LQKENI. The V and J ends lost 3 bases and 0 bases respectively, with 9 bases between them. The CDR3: CASSPAGNSGNTIYF. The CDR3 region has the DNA TGTGCCAGCTCACCGGCGGGAAACTCTGGAAACACCATATATTTT.

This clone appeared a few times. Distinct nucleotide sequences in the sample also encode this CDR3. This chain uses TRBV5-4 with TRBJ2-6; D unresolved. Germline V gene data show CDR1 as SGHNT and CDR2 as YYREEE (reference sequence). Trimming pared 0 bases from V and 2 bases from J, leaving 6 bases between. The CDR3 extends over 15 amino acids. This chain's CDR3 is CASSLDRAGANVLTF. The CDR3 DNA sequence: TGTGCCAGCAGCTTGGATCGGGCTGGGGCCAACGTCCTGACTTTC.

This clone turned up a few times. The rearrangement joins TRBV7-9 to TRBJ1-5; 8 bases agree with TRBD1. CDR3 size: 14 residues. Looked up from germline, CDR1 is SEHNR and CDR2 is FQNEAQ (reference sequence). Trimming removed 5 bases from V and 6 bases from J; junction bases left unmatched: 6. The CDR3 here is CASSLTGGGQPQHF. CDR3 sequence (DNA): TGTGCCAGCAGCCTCACAGGGGGAGGTCAGCCCCAGCATTTT.

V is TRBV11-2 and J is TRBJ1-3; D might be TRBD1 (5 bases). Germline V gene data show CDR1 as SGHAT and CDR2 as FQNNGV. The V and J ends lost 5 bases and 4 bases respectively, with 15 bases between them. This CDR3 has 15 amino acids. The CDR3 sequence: CASSPSPGRGNTIYF. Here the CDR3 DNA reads TGTGCCAGCAGCCCTAGCCCAGGGAGGGGAAACACCATATATTTT.

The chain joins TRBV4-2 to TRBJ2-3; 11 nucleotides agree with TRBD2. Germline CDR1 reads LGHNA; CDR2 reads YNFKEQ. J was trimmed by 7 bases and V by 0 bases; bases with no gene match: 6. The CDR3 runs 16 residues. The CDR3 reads CASSQDLAGGRNTQYF. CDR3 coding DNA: TGTGCCAGCAGCCAAGATCTAGCGGGGGGCCGAAATACGCAGTATTTT.

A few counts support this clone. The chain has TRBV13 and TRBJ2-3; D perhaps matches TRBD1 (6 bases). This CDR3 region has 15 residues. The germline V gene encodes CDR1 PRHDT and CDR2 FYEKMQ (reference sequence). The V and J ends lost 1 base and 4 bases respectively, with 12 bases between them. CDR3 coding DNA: TGTGCCAGCAGCTTAGATTCTGGGGGCCCAGATACGCAGTATTTT. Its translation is CASSLDSGGPDTQYF.

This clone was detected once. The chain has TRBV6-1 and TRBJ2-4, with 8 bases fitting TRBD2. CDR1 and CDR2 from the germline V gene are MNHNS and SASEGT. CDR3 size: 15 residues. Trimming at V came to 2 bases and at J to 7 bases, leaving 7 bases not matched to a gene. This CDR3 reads CASSERRGGRNIQYF. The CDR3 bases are TGTGCCAGCAGTGAACGACGGGGGGGGCGCAACATTCAGTACTTC.

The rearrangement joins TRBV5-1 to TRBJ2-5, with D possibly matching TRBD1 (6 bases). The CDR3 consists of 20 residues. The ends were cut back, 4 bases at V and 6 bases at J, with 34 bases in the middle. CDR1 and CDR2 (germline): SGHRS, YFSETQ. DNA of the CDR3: TGCGCCAGCAGCCAAACAGGACAGAACAGGGTCTTAGGTGGTGCGAAGACCCAGTACTTC. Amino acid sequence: CASSQTGQNRVLGGAKTQYF.